These T cell receptor beta chains were read from a single sample in a study of shared clonotypes between healthy human individuals. Sequencing used immunoSEQ multiplex PCR; TCRdb keeps in-frame clones, though not all of them. In the table there are 500,000 to 700,000 clones, 90% to 95% of which are singletons. The sequenced sample consisted of naive CD8+ T cells sorted from blood. These receptors were taken from a woman between 25 and 40 years old in good health. CDR3s include the opening cysteine and the closing phenylalanine or tryptophan. Each record gives: CDR3 length, V gene, CDR3 protein.

14,TRBV7-6,CASSLADTYYEQYF
17,TRBV2,CASGQASTRDSNQPQHF
14,TRBV9,CASSGGQGGTEAFF
13,TRBV27,CASSLVSEETQYF
15,TRBV7-8,CASSQKERGEEKLFF
14,TRBV27,CASSWTGGVTEAFF
15,TRBV30,CAWSVPAIKGNEQFF
14,TRBV5-8,CASSGTASNQPQHF
13,TRBV10-3,CAISEGETGVAFF
18,TRBV11-2,CASSLVGVGTTGTDTQYF
15,TRBV27,CASRGLGQGEETQYF
15,TRBV2,CASITTQTASYEQYF
16,TRBV7-8,CASSVHTGTGIYEQYF
14,TRBV4-1,CASSQDRAGGGYTF
12,TRBV10-2,CASSDMYNEQFF
16,TRBV27,CASSLSAGVGSYEQYF
14,TRBV7-6,CASSSETGAYEQYF
12,TRBV28,CASSTGTYEQYF
15,TRBV28,CASSFSWTGDEKLFF
15,TRBV4-1,CASSQRQGRNTEAFF
15,TRBV28,CASSSDREVSYEQYF
13,TRBV7-8,CASSLVSTGELFF
15,TRBV28,CASSFPGGVGDTIYF
15,TRBV2,CASDGQVSTNEKLFF
15,TRBV27,CASSLMVGGTYEQYF
15,TRBV5-1,CASSLFSDGTDTQYF
16,TRBV28,CASNKPTSGRQETQYF
12,TRBV5-6,CASSRDFTEAFF
14,TRBV28,CASSLASGANVLTF
13,TRBV6-6,CASSYGTNQPQHF
15,TRBV6-1,CASSLPRGANTEAFF
18,TRBV27,CASSLGGGLAASGYEQYF
16,TRBV14,CASSQIGTGPSYEQYF
14,TRBV2,CAPVRGKENYGYTF
14,TRBV5-6,CASSEITGGTEAFF
14,TRBV5-6,CASSLGGTFNEQFF
15,TRBV5-4,CASSLGGASNYGYTF
14,TRBV13,CASSKSDRRNEQYF